Below, one TCR beta chain is given with its context. This specimen belongs to a study of shared clonotypes between healthy human individuals. In the authors' methods: Without quality scores, immunoSEQ junctional reads could not be filtered like full-length reads. The method was immunoSEQ multiplex PCR; TCRdb's version includes in-frame clones alone and lacks a portion of them. The DNA gave D and trimming, while V, J and clone size come from that table. The repertoire holds roughly 320,000 clones, 80% to 90% seen once, with 15% to 20% in the top ten. The sequence derives from a man aged 18 to 29 in good health. Sequencing input: memory CD8+ T cells sorted from blood. The sample's subset: CD45RO+ cells pooled with CCR7-negative TemRA cells.

The CDR3 bases are TGTGCCAGCAGCGTTACACTAGCGGGAGTCTTAGATGAGCAGTTCTTC. It translates to CASSVTLAGVLDEQFF. V and J are TRBV9 and TRBJ2-1, with TRBD2 matching over 11 bases. The V gene's germline CDR1 is SGDLS and CDR2 YYNGEE. The junction had 9 bases not matched to a gene; V was cut back by 2 bases and J by 8 bases. The CDR3 has 16 amino acids.